The TCR beta chain described here comes from a study of T-cell memory formation after mild COVID-19. Findings and limits, study-wide: Clones that contracted from day 15 to 85 were balanced CD4/CD8, while later expanders leaned CD4+. CD8+ contracting clones occupied EMRA, while CD4+ ones occupied mainly CM and EM.

MiXCR, run by TCRdb on the 5' RACE reads, gives a single entry per CDR3 protein. The repertoire includes roughly 300,000 distinct CDR3 sequences, roughly 13% of them detected once, and approximately 21% sits in the top ten. With respect to this clonotype: Antigen specificity is unknown.

This CDR3 region has 14 residues. Per the germline V gene, CDR1 is SGDLS and CDR2 is YYNGEE. V shed 7 bases and J 1 base; nucleotides not matched to a gene: 6. The chain has TRBV9 and TRBJ2-3; TRBD1 agrees at 7 bases. Sequenced input: PBMCs or a T cell subset sorted from them (not recorded which). This receptor was taken from a man aged 18 to 35 who had mild COVID-19 (a few samples of this study predate the infection). Cell type and time point are not known. CDR3: CASGYGQGTDTQYF. CDR3 nucleotides: TGTGCCAGCGGCTACGGACAGGGCACAGATACGCAGTATTTT.